This TCR beta chain was sequenced during a study of cytomegalovirus exposure and HLA in healthy donors. General study points: Indistinguishability led to the exclusion of some V segments, TRBV6-2 and TRBV6-3 included. An analysis was carried out at a later point. It showed that HLA-associated TCR beta chains were more clonally expanded than equally common non-associated chains. A later analysis found common viral pathogens apparently linked to several of the most significant clusters.

The CDR3 is 15 residues long. V lost 6 bases to trimming and J lost 0 bases, with 15 bases between them. Germline V gives CDR1 MNHEY, CDR2 SMNVEV (reference sequence). The PCR made use of 60 Vbeta and 13 Jbeta primers. Under the authors' procedure: Around 76 million unique TCR beta chains, 9 million to 12 million shared, were counted in a later analysis. Libraries were prepared by immunoSEQ multiplex PCR; TCRdb keeps only in-frame clonotypes and omits some of them. V, J and clone size are those of that table, while D and trimming were read from the DNA. The sample totals about 46,000 clones; its top ten clones hold less than 1.2%. About this clone: Its antigen is unknown.

Sequencing was performed on PBMCs. This chain connects TRBV27 to TRBJ2-7; D might be TRBD2 (5 bases). This sequence was found in a middle-aged woman in good health and CMV-seronegative. CDR3 protein: CASRPLAGPSYEQYF. CDR3 sequence (DNA): TGTGCCAGCAGACCTCTCGCGGGTCCCTCCTACGAGCAGTACTTC.